Listed below are T cell receptor beta chains from one sample, sequenced in a study of T cells in Graves' hyperthyroidism and ophthalmopathy. TCRdb reprocessed the multiplex PCR reads with MiXCR, giving one entry per CDR3 protein. The sample contains tens of thousands of distinct CDR3 sequences, less than 65% of which appear only once. The sequenced material came from peripheral blood or thyroid tissue (not recorded which). Receptor source: a man younger than 35 with Graves' hyperthyroidism. Both conserved end residues are part of each CDR3. Fields, in order: V gene, clone size, CDR3 length, J gene, D gene, CDR3 protein, CDR3 DNA. D genes are given only for firm matches. Size is omitted from some rows. Given values are once, few, many or a class for expanded clones.

>TRBV7-9|many|17|TRBJ1-2|.
CASSRGSETTPNYGYTF
TGTGCCAGCAGTCGAGGATCAGAAACAACCCCTAACTATGGCTACACCTTC
>TRBV10-3|many|15|TRBJ2-5|.
CAISDLPVLQETQYF
TGTGCCATCAGTGATTTGCCAGTACTCCAAGAGACCCAGTACTTC
>TRBV7-8|many|14|TRBJ2-2|TRBD2
CASSLAGGTGELFF
TGTGCCAGCAGCCTAGCGGGGGGGACCGGGGAGCTGTTTTTT
>TRBV29-1|.|14|TRBJ2-5|.
CSVRPGGELTGEYF
TGCAGCGTGAGGCCCGGGGGAGAGCTAACCGGGGAGTACTTC
>TRBV7-2|once|15|TRBJ2-5|.
CASSIGGTAGETQYF
TGTGCCAGCAGCATAGGGGGGACGGCCGGAGAGACCCAGTACTTC
>TRBV7-2|.|13|TRBJ1-1|TRBD1
CASSSDRGTEAFF
TGTGCCAGCAGCTCAGACAGGGGAACTGAAGCTTTCTTT
>TRBV9|medium-sized|14|TRBJ2-7|.
CASSPRLASYEQYF
TGTGCCAGCAGCCCGCGACTTGCCTCCTACGAGCAGTACTTC
>TRBV7-2|many|15|TRBJ1-2|.
CASSTRPGSGAGYTF
TGTGCCAGCAGCACCCGTCCGGGGTCGGGGGCGGGCTACACCTTC
>TRBV7-8|.|14|TRBJ1-1|.
CASSLGRTNTEAFF
TGTGCCAGCAGCTTAGGACGGACGAACACTGAAGCTTTCTTT
>TRBV5-1|.|15|TRBJ2-6|.
CASSLLSSGANVLTF
TGCGCCAGCAGCTTGCTTTCCTCTGGGGCCAACGTCCTGACTTTC
>TRBV7-2|few|12|TRBJ1-6|.
CASSLRNSPLHF
TGTGCCAGCAGCTTACGGAATTCACCCCTCCACTTT
>TRBV25-1|.|14|TRBJ1-6|.
CASSRAQYNSPLHF
TGTGCCAGCAGCCGGGCGCAATATAATTCACCCCTCCACTTT
>TRBV6-6|many|18|TRBJ1-5|.
CASSYSGREGDLNQPQHF
TGTGCCAGCAGTTACTCGGGCAGGGAAGGGGATTTAAATCAGCCCCAGCATTTT
>TRBV4-3|.|16|TRBJ2-3|.
CASSQSVAGPLDTQYF
TGCGCCAGCAGCCAATCGGTGGCGGGCCCTCTCGATACGCAGTATTTT
>TRBV6-2/TRBV6-3|.|18|TRBJ2-7|TRBD2
CASSKVPGLAGGPYEQYF
TGTGCCAGCAGTAAGGTACCGGGACTAGCGGGAGGACCCTACGAGCAGTACTTC
>TRBV2|.|13|TRBJ1-1|TRBD1
CASRRQGNTEAFF
TGTGCCAGCAGACGACAGGGTAACACTGAAGCTTTCTTT
>TRBV7-2|.|15|TRBJ2-5|TRBD2
CASSLDGLAGETQYF
TGTGCCAGCAGCTTGGATGGACTAGCTGGGGAGACCCAGTACTTC
>TRBV7-2|few|14|TRBJ2-5|.
CASSLNLGQETQYF
TGTGCCAGCAGCTTAAATCTAGGGCAAGAGACCCAGTACTTC
>TRBV29-1|.|15|TRBJ2-7|TRBD2
CSVEAVSGSSYEQYF
TGCAGCGTTGAAGCGGTTAGCGGGAGCTCCTACGAGCAGTACTTC
>TRBV11-2|once|13|TRBJ2-7|.
CVSSFDGSYEQYF
TGTGTCAGCAGCTTTGACGGATCCTACGAGCAGTACTTC
>TRBV27|.|15|TRBJ1-5|.
CASSSSPGLGQPQHF
TGTGCCAGCAGTTCAAGCCCGGGGCTGGGGCAGCCCCAGCATTTT
>TRBV20-1|many|18|TRBJ1-5|TRBD1
CSARASHPVQGLGQPQHF
TGCAGTGCTAGGGCTTCCCACCCGGTACAGGGGTTAGGTCAGCCCCAGCATTTT
>TRBV5-6|.|18|TRBJ2-3|TRBD2
CASSLVASGRALPDTQYF
TGTGCCAGCAGCTTGGTGGCTAGCGGGAGGGCCCTCCCAGATACGCAGTATTTT
>TRBV7-3|.|14|TRBJ1-6|TRBD1
CASSSQGVGSPLHF
TGTGCCAGCAGCTCACAGGGGGTAGGATCACCCCTCCACTTT
>TRBV7-9|.|15|TRBJ1-5|.
CASSTSRAGNQPQHF
TGTGCCAGCAGCACATCCCGGGCGGGCAATCAGCCCCAGCATTTT
>TRBV6-5|many|14|TRBJ2-7|TRBD1
CASSSGTGSYEQYF
TGTGCCAGCAGCTCCGGGACAGGGTCTTACGAGCAGTACTTC
>TRBV9|.|16|TRBJ1-1|TRBD1
CAGSAGTGRMNTEAFF
TGTGCCGGCAGCGCCGGGACAGGCCGTATGAACACTGAAGCTTTCTTT
>TRBV7-3|many|16|TRBJ1-6|.
CASSLQMKGTNSPLHF
TGTGCCAGCAGCTTACAAATGAAGGGGACAAATTCACCCCTCCACTTT
>TRBV7-9|.|11|TRBJ1-4|.
CASSPYRRLFF
TGTGCCAGCAGTCCCTACCGACGACTGTTTTTT
>TRBV2|.|16|TRBJ1-4|.
CASTLLEGPTNEKLLF
TGTGCCAGCACCCTACTGGAGGGGCCAACTAATGAAAAACTGCTTTTT
>TRBV7-9|many|17|TRBJ1-2|TRBD1
CASSLGRDSHANYGYTF
TGTGCCAGCAGCTTAGGCCGGGACAGTCACGCTAACTATGGCTACACCTTC
>TRBV15|.|14|TRBJ1-6|.
CATQQVPYNSPLHF
TGTGCCACCCAACAGGTTCCCTATAATTCACCCCTCCACTTT
>TRBV4-2|.|15|TRBJ2-3|.
CASGQAGTVTDTQYF
TGTGCCAGCGGCCAGGCAGGAACTGTTACAGATACGCAGTATTTT
>TRBV10-3|few|13|TRBJ1-1|TRBD1
CAITGAGGTEAFF
TGTGCCATCACCGGGGCAGGGGGGACTGAAGCTTTCTTT
>TRBV7-9|once|19|TRBJ1-2|TRBD1
CASSLEAWTGVRDNYGYTF
TGTGCCAGCAGCTTAGAAGCGTGGACAGGGGTGAGGGACAACTATGGCTACACCTTC
>TRBV27|many|14|TRBJ1-6|.
CASSLKGYNSPLHF
TGTGCCAGCAGTTTAAAGGGGTATAATTCACCCCTCCACTTT
>TRBV29-1|many|13|TRBJ1-2|.
CSVAAPQVYGYTF
TGCAGCGTTGCAGCCCCCCAGGTGTACGGCTACACCTTC
>TRBV29-1|.|17|TRBJ1-4|.
CSVEVVGQGPTNEKLFF
TGCAGCGTTGAAGTCGTAGGGCAGGGACCAACTAATGAAAAACTGTTTTTT
>TRBV28|many|15|TRBJ2-2|.
CASSWKKTVPGELFF
TGTGCCAGCAGTTGGAAGAAGACAGTTCCCGGGGAGCTGTTTTTT
>TRBV5-6|.|14|TRBJ1-2|.
CASSFMGGALGYTF
TGTGCCAGCAGCTTTATGGGGGGGGCGCTTGGCTACACCTTC
>TRBV6-2/TRBV6-3|many|14|TRBJ2-3|TRBD2
CASTLSGGTDTQYF
TGTGCCAGCACCCTTAGCGGGGGTACAGATACGCAGTATTTT
>TRBV12-3/TRBV12-4|.|14|TRBJ1-4|.
CASRLQGSGEKLFF
TGTGCCAGCAGGTTACAGGGTTCGGGTGAAAAACTGTTTTTT